The following is a T cell receptor beta chain sequence with its context. The RNA, roughly 0.5 to 1 ug, was put through reverse transcription using random hexamers. The amplification used immunoSEQ multiplex PCR on TCR beta CDR3; it spanned 54 Vbeta and 13 Jbeta. One entry per CDR3 protein, called by TCRdb with MiXCR from the immunoSEQ multiplex PCR reads. The data hold 130,000 or so distinct CDR3 sequences, with around 86% observed a single time. The entry originates in a study of CD8 T cells in Susac syndrome. The CDR3 contains 13 residues. With 6 bases removed from V and 5 bases from J, the gap between germline ends came to 12 bases. CDR1 is SNHLY and CDR2 is FYNNEI in the germline V gene. Treatment-naive patients with stable or active relapsing-remitting disease served as multiple sclerosis controls. Through negative isolation, CD4+ and CD8+ T cells were obtained, while TEMRA cells were enriched using FACS.

J is TRBJ2-3 and V is TRBV2; TRBD1 might be the D (5 bases). The TCR comes from a human donor with multiple sclerosis. Sequencing input: CD8+ T cells from PBMCs. The CDR3, as DNA: TGTGCCAGCAGAACCCCTCAGGGAGATACGCAGTATTTT. It specifies CASRTPQGDTQYF.